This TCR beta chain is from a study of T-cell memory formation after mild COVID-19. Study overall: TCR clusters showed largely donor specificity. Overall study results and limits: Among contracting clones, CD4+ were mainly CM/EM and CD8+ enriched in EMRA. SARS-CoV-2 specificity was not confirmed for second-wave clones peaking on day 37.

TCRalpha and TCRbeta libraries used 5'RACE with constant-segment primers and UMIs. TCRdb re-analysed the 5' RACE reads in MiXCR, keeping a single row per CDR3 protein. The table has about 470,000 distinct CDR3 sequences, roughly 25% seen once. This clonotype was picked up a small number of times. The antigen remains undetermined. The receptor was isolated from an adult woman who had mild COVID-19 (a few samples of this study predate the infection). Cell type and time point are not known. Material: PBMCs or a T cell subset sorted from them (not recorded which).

The CDR3: CASSLTGREQYF. In DNA, the CDR3 is TGTGCCAGCAGCTTGACAGGGCGCGAGCAGTACTTC. The chain combines TRBV11-2 with TRBJ2-7, with 7 bases matching TRBD1. Germline lookup yields CDR1 SGHAT and CDR2 FQNNGV. The trim removed 3 bases at V and 6 bases at J, leaving 2 bases unmatched. The CDR3 contains 12 residues.